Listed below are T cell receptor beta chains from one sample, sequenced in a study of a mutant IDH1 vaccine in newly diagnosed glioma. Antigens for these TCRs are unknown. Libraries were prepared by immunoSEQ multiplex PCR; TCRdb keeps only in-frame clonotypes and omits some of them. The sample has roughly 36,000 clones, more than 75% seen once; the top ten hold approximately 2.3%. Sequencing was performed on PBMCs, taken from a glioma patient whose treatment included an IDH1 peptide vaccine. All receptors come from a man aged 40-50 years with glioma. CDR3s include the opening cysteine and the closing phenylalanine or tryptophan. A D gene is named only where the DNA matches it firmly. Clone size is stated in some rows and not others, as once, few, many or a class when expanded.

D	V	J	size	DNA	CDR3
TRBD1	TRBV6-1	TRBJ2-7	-	TGTGCCAGCAGTATGTTCTCAGGGGGCTCCTACGAGCAGTACTTC	CASSMFSGGSYEQYF
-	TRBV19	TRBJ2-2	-	TGTGCCAGCGAAAGGACAGGGCGGGAGGCGGGGGAGCTGTTTTTT	CASERTGREAGELFF
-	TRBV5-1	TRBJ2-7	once	TGCGCCAGCAGGGCAGCACAGGGTTCTTGGGTCGAGCAGTACTTC	CASRAAQGSWVEQYF
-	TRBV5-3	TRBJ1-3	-	TGTGCCAGAAGTAAGAGGGGGAAGATTAGCTCTGGAAACACCATATATTTT	CARSKRGKISSGNTIYF
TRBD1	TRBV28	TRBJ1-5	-	TGTGCCAGCAGTTTATTAAGGGGAGGGACAGTCAATCAGCCCCAGCATTTT	CASSLLRGGTVNQPQHF
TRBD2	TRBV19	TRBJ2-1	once	TGTGCCAGTAGACGGACTAGTGGGCTCAATGAGCAGTTCTTC	CASRRTSGLNEQFF
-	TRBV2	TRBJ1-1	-	TGTGCCAGCAGTCCCCAGGGGAGGGACACTGAAGCTTTCTTT	CASSPQGRDTEAFF
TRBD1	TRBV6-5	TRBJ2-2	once	TGTGCCAGCAGTTCGAGACAGGGGGCGAACACCGGGGAGCTGTTTTTT	CASSSRQGANTGELFF
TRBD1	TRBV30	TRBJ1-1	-	TGTGCCTGGAGCCAGGGGGAGACTGAAGCTTTCTTT	CAWSQGETEAFF
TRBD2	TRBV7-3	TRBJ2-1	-	TGTGCCAGCAGCTTAGGCCTTACGCCTCGAGCGGGACCGATCTTC	CASSLGLTPRAGPIF
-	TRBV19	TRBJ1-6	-	TGTGCCAGTAGACCGCCGAGCCCCATTTCACCCCTCCACTTT	CASRPPSPISPLHF
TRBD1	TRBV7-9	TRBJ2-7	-	TGTGCCAGCAGCCCGCCGGACAGGGTATACTACGAGCAGTACTTC	CASSPPDRVYYEQYF